Presented here are 10 T cell receptor beta chains from one specimen sequenced in a study of blood T cell repertoires in COVID-19. TCRdb keeps only in-frame clones here, not all; method: immunoSEQ multiplex PCR. The sample contains about 120,000 clones, around 83% of which appear only once. Source material: peripheral blood. Receptor source: an elderly man with active or convalescent COVID-19.

The rearrangement joins TRBV12-3 or TRBV12-4 to TRBJ2-1, with D possibly matching TRBD1 (5 bases). The V and J ends lost 2 bases and 9 bases respectively, with 8 bases between them. This CDR3 comprises 12 residues. CDR3 in DNA: TGTGCCAGCAGTTTACAGGGTGTTGAGCAGTTCTTC. Its translation is CASSLQGVEQFF.

The CDR3 loop reads CASSEGWTEAFF. The CDR3 DNA follows: TGTGCCAGCAGTGAGGGTTGGACTGAAGCTTTCTTT. The chain employs TRBV28 and TRBJ1-1; D call uncertain. The CDR3 is 12 amino acids. V lost 5 bases to trimming and J lost 5 bases, with 9 bases between them. CDR1 MDHEN and CDR2 SYDVKM come from the germline V gene.

The chain carries TRBV9 and TRBJ2-7; TRBD1 aligns across 12 bases. The length of the CDR3 is 14 residues. The germline gives CDR1 SGDLS, CDR2 YYNGEE. With V trimmed by 10 bases and J by 4 bases, 9 bases remained unmatched. CDR3 sequence reads: CASSPGQGAYEQYF. DNA of the CDR3: TGTGCCTCCTCCCCGGGACAGGGGGCATACGAGCAGTACTTC.

Only one count was recorded for this clone. Other DNA sequences in the sample encode the same CDR3. The chain couples TRBV5-1 to TRBJ2-2, with TRBD1 matching over 9 bases. The ends lost 2 bases at V and 2 bases at J; junction bases unmatched: 4. The CDR3 totals 16 residues. Germline CDR1 and CDR2: SGHRS and YFSETQ. The CDR3 bases are TGCGCCAGCAGCTTTCGGGGACAGGGTAACACCGGGGAGCTGTTTTTT. It translates to CASSFRGQGNTGELFF.

The chain employs TRBV27 and TRBJ2-7; 8 bases are shared with TRBD1. Germline V gives CDR1 MNHEY, CDR2 SMNVEV (reference sequence). The CDR3 runs to 16 residues. V lost 5 bases and J lost 2; bases outside the gene matches: 11. The DNA for the CDR3 is TGTGCCAGCAGTCCCAGGGGTGGACAGGGTGCCTACGAGCAGTACTTC. This codes for CASSPRGGQGAYEQYF.

The chain joins TRBV5-1 to TRBJ1-1; D not certain. V was cut by 0 bases and J by 1 base, with 7 bases left in between. The V gene's germline CDR1 is SGHRS and CDR2 YFSETQ. CDR3 length: 14 residues. CDR3 sequence reads: CASSLDRSNTEAFF. For the CDR3, the DNA is TGCGCCAGCAGCTTGGACAGATCGAACACTGAAGCTTTCTTT.

The chain couples TRBV5-4 to TRBJ2-1, with TRBD1 matching over 10 bases. Germline CDR1 is SGHNT and CDR2 is YYREEE (reference sequence). V shed 4 bases and J 1 base; nucleotides not matched to a gene: 8. This CDR3 has 17 amino acids. This CDR3 reads CASSRNPGQGSYNEQFF. The CDR3 bases are TGTGCCAGCAGCCGAAACCCGGGACAGGGGTCCTACAATGAGCAGTTCTTC.

In its sample, this clone was seen a few times. The chain joins TRBV4-3 to TRBJ1-3, with TRBD1 identical over 9 bases. V trimming: 1 base; J trimming: 8 bases; junction bases outside the gene matches: 9. CDR1 and CDR2 (germline): LGHNA, YSLEER. The length of the CDR3 is 16 residues. The CDR3 spells CASSQGIQGAGDTIYF. Written as DNA, the CDR3 is TGCGCCAGCAGCCAAGGAATACAGGGGGCAGGAGACACCATATATTTT.

The chain combines TRBV19 with TRBJ2-5; possible D gene TRBD1, 6 bases. Looked up from germline, CDR1 is LNHDA and CDR2 is SQIVND (reference sequence). CDR3 length equals 14 residues. Trimming left V 3 bases short and J 4 bases short, with 12 bases between. CDR3 nucleotides: TGTGCCAGTAGTATGGCAGGGGTGGGAGAGACCCAGTACTTC. This sequence encodes CASSMAGVGETQYF.

The chain employs TRBV18 and TRBJ2-5; TRBD1 is a possible D gene (5 bases). V lost 0 bases and J 7 bases, leaving 15 bases between the germline ends. Germline V gene lookup returns CDR1 KGHSH and CDR2 LQKENI. CDR3 length equals 15 residues. The CDR3 region has the DNA TGTGCCAGCTCACCACCGACAGCCCAGGTGATGACCCAGTACTTC. Protein product: CASSPPTAQVMTQYF.